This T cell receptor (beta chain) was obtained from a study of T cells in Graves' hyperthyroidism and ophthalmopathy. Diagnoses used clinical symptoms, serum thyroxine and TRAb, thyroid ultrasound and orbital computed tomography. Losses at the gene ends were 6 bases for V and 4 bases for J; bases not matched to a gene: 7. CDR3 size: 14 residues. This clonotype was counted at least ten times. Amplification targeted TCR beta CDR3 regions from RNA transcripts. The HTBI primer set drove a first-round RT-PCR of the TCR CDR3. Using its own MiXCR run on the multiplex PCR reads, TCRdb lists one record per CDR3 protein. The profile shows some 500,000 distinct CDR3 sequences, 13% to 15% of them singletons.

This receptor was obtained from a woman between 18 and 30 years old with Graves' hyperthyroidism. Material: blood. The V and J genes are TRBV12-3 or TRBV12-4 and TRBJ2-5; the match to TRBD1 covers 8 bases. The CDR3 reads CASSTDRAPETQYF. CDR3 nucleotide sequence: TGTGCCAGCAGCACGGACAGGGCGCCAGAGACCCAGTACTTC.